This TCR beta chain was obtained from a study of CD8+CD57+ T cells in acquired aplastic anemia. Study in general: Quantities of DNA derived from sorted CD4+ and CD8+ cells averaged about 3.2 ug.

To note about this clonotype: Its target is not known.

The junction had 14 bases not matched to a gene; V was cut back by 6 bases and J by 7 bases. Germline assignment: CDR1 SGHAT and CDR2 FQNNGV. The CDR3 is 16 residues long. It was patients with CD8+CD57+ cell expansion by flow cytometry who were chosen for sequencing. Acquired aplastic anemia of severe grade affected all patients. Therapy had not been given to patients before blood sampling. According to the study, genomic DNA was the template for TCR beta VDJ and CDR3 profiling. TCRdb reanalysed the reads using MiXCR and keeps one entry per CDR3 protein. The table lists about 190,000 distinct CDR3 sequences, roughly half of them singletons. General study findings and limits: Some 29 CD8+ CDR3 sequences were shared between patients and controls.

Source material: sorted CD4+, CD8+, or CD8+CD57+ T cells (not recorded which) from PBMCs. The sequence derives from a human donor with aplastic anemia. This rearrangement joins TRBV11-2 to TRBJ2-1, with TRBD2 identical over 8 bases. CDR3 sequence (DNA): TGTGCCAGCAGTCCAAGGGGACTAGTGGGAGGAAATGAGCAGTTCTTC. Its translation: CASSPRGLVGGNEQFF.